This T cell receptor beta chain was recorded in a study of regulatory T cells in long-lasting Graves disease. Study-wide results and caveats: Only a small sample size was used, which may have cut accuracy.

The sample holds many counts of this clonotype. Its antigen remains unknown. TCR beta libraries were built with iRepertoire HTBI primers and Arm-PCR of CDR3 regions. A single record per CDR3 protein comes from TCRdb applying MiXCR to the multiplex PCR reads. The repertoire holds some 370,000 distinct CDR3 sequences, about 10% seen once, with approximately 19% in the top ten. V dropped 5 bases and J dropped 4 bases, with 12 bases sitting between them. This CDR3 has 13 residues. Germline lookup yields CDR1 SGHVS and CDR2 FQNEAQ. Time point here: newly diagnosed GD, antithyroid drugs for less than 3 months. The authors made the TCR library using RNA they extracted from PBMCs. A blood draw put around 9.3 milliliters of peripheral blood into EDTA tubes. These data also formed part of another study, on T cells in Graves' hyperthyroidism and ophthalmopathy.

The sequence derives from a young woman with Graves disease. This rearrangement joins TRBV7-8 to TRBJ2-7; perhaps TRBD1 as D (6 bases). The source was peripheral blood mononuclear cells (PBMCs), collected at new diagnosis, from a patient treated with antithyroid drugs. The CDR3 coding sequence is TGTGCCAGCAGCCCAAGGGGGAATTACGAGCAGTACGTC. Translated: CASSPRGNYEQYV.